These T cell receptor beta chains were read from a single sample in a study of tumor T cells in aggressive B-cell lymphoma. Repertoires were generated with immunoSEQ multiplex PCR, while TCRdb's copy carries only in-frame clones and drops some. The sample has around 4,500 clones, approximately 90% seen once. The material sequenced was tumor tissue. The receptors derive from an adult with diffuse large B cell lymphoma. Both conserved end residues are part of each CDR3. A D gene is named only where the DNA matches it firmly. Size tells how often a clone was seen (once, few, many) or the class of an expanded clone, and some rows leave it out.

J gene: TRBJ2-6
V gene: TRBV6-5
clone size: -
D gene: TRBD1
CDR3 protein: CASSPGTAGANVLTF
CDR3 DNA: TGTGCCAGCAGCCCCGGGACAGCCGGGGCCAACGTCCTGACTTTC

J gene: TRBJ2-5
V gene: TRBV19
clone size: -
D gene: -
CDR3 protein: CASSIAGRGSETQYF
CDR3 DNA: TGTGCCAGTAGTATCGCCGGCAGGGGATCGGAGACCCAGTACTTC

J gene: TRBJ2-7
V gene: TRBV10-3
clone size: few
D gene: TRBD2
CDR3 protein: CAIKGTSGLYEQYF
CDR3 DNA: TGTGCCATCAAAGGGACTAGCGGACTCTACGAGCAGTACTTC

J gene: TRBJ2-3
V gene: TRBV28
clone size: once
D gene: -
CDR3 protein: CASTPGQSTDTQYF
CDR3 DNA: TGTGCCAGCACTCCCGGACAGAGCACAGATACGCAGTATTTT

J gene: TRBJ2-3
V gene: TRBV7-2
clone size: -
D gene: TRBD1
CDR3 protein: CASSLGTGTQYF
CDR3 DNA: TGTGCCAGCAGCTTAGGGACAGGAACGCAGTATTTT

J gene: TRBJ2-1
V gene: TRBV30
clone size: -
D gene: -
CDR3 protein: CAWGASVIVHNEQFF
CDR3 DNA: TGTGCCTGGGGGGCTAGCGTTATAGTCCACAATGAGCAGTTCTTC

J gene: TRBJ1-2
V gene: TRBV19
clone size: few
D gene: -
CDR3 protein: CASTRREGGYTF
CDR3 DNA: TGTGCCAGTACCCGACGGGAGGGAGGCTACACCTTC

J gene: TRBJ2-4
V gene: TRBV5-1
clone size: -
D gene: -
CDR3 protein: CASSLVADPAKNIQYF
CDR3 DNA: TGCGCCAGCAGCTTGGTAGCCGATCCAGCCAAAAACATTCAGTACTTC

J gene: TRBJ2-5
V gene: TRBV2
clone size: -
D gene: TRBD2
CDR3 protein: CASTRLAVETQYF
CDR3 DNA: TGTGCCAGCACTAGACTAGCGGTAGAGACCCAGTACTTC

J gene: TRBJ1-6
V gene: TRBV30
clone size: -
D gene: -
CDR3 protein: CAWRGEALPTSPLHF
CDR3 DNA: TGTGCCTGGAGAGGGGAGGCCTTGCCCACTTCACCCCTCCACTTT

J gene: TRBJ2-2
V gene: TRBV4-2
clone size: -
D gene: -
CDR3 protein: CASSQVSAGVNTGELFF
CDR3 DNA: TGTGCCAGCAGCCAAGTTTCCGCAGGGGTAAACACCGGGGAGCTGTTTTTT

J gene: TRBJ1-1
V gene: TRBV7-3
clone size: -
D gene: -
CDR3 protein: CASSFQTGTEAFF
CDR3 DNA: TGTGCCAGCAGCTTTCAAACCGGCACTGAAGCTTTCTTT

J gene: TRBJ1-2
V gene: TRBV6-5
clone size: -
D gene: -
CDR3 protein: CASTYGPRGEGYTF
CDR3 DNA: TGTGCCAGCACCTACGGGCCCCGGGGGGAGGGCTACACCTTC

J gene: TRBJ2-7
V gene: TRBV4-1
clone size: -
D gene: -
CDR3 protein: CASSQGGTVDF
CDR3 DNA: TGCGCCAGCAGCCAAGGGGGCACGGTGGACTTC

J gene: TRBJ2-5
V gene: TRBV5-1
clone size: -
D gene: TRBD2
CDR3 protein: CASSRSRGGQETQYF
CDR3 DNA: TGCGCCAGCAGCCGCAGCCGGGGGGGCCAAGAGACCCAGTACTTC

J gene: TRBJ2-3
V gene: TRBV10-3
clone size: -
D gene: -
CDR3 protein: CATFGGIGTQYF
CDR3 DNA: TGTGCCACCTTTGGGGGGATCGGTACGCAGTATTTT

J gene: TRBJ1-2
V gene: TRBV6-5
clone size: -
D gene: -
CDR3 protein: CASGGSYGYTF
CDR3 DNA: TGTGCCAGTGGAGGGTCCTATGGCTACACCTTC

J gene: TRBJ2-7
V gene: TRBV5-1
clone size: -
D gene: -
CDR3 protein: CASSWGGTRDSYEQYF
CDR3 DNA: TGCGCCAGCAGCTGGGGGGGGACACGCGACTCCTACGAGCAGTACTTC

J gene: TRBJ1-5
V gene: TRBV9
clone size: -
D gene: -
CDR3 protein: CASSLTPGQPQHF
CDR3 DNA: TGTGCCAGCAGCTTAACCCCAGGGCAGCCCCAGCATTTT

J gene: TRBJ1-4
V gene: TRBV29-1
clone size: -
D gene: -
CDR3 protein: CSVQEGTYEKLFF
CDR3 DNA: TGCAGCGTCCAGGAAGGGACATACGAAAAACTGTTTTTT

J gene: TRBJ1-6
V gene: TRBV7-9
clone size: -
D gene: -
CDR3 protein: CASSPRVGNSPLHF
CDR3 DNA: TGTGCCAGCAGCCCCAGGGTCGGGAATTCACCCCTCCACTTT

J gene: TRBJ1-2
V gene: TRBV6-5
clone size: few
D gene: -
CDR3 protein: CASSQGWGNYGYTF
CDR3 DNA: TGTGCCAGCAGTCAGGGCTGGGGTAACTATGGCTACACCTTC

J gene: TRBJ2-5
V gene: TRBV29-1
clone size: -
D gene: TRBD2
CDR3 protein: CSVAFSGGETQYF
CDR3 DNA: TGCAGCGTCGCCTTTAGCGGGGGAGAGACCCAGTACTTC

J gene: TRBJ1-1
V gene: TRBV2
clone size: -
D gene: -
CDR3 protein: CASSTRTEVAETFF
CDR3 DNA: TGTGCCAGCAGTACCCGGACAGAGGTGGCTGAAACTTTCTTT

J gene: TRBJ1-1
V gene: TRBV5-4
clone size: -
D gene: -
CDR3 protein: CASSLKSTEAFF
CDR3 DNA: TGTGCCAGCAGCTTAAAGAGCACTGAAGCTTTCTTT

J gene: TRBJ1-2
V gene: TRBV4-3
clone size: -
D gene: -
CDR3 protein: CASSQDYSPIPYGYTF
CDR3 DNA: TGCGCCAGCAGCCAAGATTACAGTCCCATACCCTATGGCTACACCTTC

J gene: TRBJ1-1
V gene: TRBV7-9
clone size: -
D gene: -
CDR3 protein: CASSLTGGAGSEAFF
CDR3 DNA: TGTGCCAGCAGCTTAACGGGGGGCGCCGGTTCTGAAGCTTTCTTT

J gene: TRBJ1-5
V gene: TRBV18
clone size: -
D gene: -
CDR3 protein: CASSKGGGNQPQHF
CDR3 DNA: TGTGCCAGCTCAAAAGGGGGTGGGAATCAGCCCCAGCATTTT

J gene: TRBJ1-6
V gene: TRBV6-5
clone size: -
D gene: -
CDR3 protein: CASSLQGSNSPLHF
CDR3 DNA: TGTGCCAGCAGCTTACAGGGATCCAATTCACCCCTCCACTTT

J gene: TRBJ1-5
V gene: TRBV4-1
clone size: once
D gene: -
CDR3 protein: CASRLTVRSQPQHF
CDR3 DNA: TGCGCCAGCAGATTGACAGTAAGAAGTCAGCCCCAGCATTTT

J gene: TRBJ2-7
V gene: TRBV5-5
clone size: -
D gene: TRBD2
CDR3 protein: CASSLLNTGLPSYEQYF
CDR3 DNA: TGTGCCAGCAGCTTACTCAACACGGGACTACCTTCCTACGAGCAGTACTTC

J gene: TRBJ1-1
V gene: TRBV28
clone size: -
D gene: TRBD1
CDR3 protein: CASSPPRGRVTEAFF
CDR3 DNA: TGTGCCAGCAGTCCCCCCAGGGGGCGGGTCACTGAAGCTTTCTTT

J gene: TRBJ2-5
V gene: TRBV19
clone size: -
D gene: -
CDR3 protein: CASSLRGRETQYF
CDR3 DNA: TGTGCCAGTAGTCTGCGTGGTCGGGAGACCCAGTACTTC

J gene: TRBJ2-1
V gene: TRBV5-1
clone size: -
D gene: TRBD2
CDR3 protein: CASSLITAGGSYNEQFF
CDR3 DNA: TGCGCCAGCAGCTTGATTACAGCGGGGGGATCCTACAATGAGCAGTTCTTC

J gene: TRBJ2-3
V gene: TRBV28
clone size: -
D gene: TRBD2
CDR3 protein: CASSRLAGTTDTQYF
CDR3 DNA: TGTGCCAGCAGCAGACTAGCGGGGACCACAGATACGCAGTATTTT

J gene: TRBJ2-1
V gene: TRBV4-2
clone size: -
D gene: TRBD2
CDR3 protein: CASSQGGLALLQFF
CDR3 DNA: TGTGCCAGCAGCCAAGGGGGACTAGCGTTATTACAGTTCTTC

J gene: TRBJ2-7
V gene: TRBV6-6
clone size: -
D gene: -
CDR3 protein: CASSNPPGQEQYF
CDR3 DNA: TGTGCCAGCAGTAACCCCCCTGGGCAAGAGCAGTACTTC

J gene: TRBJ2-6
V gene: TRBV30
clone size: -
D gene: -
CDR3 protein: CAWSVRSSGANVLTF
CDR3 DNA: TGTGCCTGGAGCGTTCGGTCGTCTGGGGCCAACGTCCTGACTTTC

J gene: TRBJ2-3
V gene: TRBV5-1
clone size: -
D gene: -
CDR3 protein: CASSLDVGVDTQYF
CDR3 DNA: TGCGCCAGCAGCTTGGACGTAGGGGTAGATACGCAGTATTTT

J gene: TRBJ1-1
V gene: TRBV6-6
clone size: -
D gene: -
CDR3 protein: CASSSTVREVPEAFF
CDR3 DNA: TGTGCCAGCAGCTCAACCGTCAGGGAAGTCCCTGAAGCTTTCTTT

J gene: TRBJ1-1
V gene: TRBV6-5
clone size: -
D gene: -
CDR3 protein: CASSYGGIGENTEAFF
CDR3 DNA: TGTGCCAGCAGTTACGGGGGGATCGGGGAGAACACTGAAGCTTTCTTT

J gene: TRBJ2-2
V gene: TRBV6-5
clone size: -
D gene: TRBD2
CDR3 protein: CASRSGGGATGELFF
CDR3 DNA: TGTGCCTCCCGAAGTGGGGGGGGAGCCACCGGGGAGCTGTTTTTT

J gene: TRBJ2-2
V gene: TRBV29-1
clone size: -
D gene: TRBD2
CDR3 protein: CSVDGAGGHTGELFF
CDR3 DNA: TGCAGCGTTGATGGGGCGGGGGGGCACACCGGGGAGCTGTTTTTT

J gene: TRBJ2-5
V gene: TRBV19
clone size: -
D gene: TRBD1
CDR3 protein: CASSPRTGGYETQYF
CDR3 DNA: TGTGCCAGTAGTCCTCGGACAGGGGGCTATGAGACCCAGTACTTC